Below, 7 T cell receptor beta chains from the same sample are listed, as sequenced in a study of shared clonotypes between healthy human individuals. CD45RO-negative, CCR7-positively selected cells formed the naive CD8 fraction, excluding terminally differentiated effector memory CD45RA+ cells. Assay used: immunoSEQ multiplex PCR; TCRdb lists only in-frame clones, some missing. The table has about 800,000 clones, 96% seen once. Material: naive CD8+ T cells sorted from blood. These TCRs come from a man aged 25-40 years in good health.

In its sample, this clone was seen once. The DNA of the CDR3 is TGCGCCAGCAGTGTCGAGGGACACCTTACCACTGAAGCTTTCTTT. As protein: CASSVEGHLTTEAFF. The chain carries TRBV10-2 and TRBJ1-1, with D possibly matching TRBD1 (6 bases). Germline assignment: CDR1 WSHSY and CDR2 SAAADI. The V end lost 4 bases, the J end lost 4 bases, and 16 bases lay between the germline ends. This CDR3 has 15 residues.

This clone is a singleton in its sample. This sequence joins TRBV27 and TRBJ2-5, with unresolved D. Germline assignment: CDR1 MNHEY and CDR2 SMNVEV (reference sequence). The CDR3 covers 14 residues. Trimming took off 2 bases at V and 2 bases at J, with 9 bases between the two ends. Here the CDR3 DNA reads TGTGCCAGCAGTTTACTTACTGATCAAGAGACCCAGTACTTC. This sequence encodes CASSLLTDQETQYF.

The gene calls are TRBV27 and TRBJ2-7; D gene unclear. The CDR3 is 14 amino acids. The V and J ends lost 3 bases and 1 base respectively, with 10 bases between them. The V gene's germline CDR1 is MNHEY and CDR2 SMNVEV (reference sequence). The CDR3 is CASSLVPASYEQYF. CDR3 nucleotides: TGTGCCAGCAGTTTGGTTCCCGCGTCCTACGAGCAGTACTTC.

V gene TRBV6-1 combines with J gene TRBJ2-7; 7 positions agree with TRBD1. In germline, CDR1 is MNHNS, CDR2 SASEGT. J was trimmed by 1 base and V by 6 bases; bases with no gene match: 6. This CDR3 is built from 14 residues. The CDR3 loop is CASRPRQGSYEQYF. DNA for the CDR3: TGTGCCAGCAGGCCGCGACAGGGATCCTACGAGCAGTACTTC.

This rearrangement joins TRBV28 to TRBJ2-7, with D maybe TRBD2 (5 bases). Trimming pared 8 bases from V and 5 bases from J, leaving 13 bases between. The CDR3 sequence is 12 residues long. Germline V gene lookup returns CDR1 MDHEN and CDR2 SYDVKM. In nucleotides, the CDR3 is TGTGCCAGCCGCAGTGGAGGAAACGAGCAGTACTTC. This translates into CASRSGGNEQYF.

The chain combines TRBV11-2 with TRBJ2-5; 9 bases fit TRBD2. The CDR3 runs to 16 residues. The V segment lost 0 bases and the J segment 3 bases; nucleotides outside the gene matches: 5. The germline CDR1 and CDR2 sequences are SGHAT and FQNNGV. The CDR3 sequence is CASSLEVSGSKETQYF. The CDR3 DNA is TGTGCCAGCAGCTTAGAGGTTAGCGGGAGCAAAGAGACCCAGTACTTC.

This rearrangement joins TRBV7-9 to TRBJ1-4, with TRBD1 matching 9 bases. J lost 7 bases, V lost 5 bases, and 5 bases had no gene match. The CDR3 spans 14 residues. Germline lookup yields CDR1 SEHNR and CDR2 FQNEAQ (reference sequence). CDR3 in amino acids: CASSRGTGIEKLFF. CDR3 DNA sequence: TGTGCCAGCAGCCGTGGGACAGGGATTGAAAAACTGTTTTTT.